The source of this T cell receptor (beta chain) is a study of shared clonotypes between healthy human individuals. Study-wide results and limits: There were few donors, and this limited the genetic and exposure-history diversity represented.

About this clone: The antigen is undetermined.

Investigators spread the genomic DNA of each subset evenly over several immunoSEQ plates. Template for every sorted-subset replicate PCR totaled about 0.2 ug DNA, 25,000 to 30,000 T cell genomes. Profiled with immunoSEQ multiplex PCR; TCRdb holds only in-frame clones, not every one. Here the sample spans about 2.4 million clones, approximately 93% being singletons. V was pared by 0 bases and J by 2 bases, with 9 bases between. Germline-derived CDR1 and CDR2 are SGHRS and YFSETQ. This CDR3 is 14 amino acids long. The clonotype originates from a man between 18 and 35 years old in good health. Some clones in this sample may be carry-over from other donors' samples. The specimen was naive CD4+ T cells from PBMCs. Subset of the sample: CD45RA+ positively selected. V and J are TRBV5-1 and TRBJ2-7; perhaps TRBD2 as D (6 bases). CDR3: CASSLGGVPYEQYF. DNA for the CDR3: TGCGCCAGCAGCTTGGGGGGGGTCCCCTACGAGCAGTACTTC.